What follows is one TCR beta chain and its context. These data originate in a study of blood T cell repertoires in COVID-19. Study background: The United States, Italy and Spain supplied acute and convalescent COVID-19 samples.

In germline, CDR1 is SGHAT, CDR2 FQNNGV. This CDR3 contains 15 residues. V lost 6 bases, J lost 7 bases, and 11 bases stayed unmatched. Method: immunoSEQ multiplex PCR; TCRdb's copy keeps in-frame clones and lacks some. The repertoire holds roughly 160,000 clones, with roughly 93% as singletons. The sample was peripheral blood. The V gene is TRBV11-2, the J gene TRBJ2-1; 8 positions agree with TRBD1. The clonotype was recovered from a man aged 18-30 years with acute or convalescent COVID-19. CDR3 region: CASRYPGTGMNEQFF. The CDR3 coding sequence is TGTGCCAGCAGATACCCCGGGACAGGTATGAATGAGCAGTTCTTC.